A single sample gave rise to the 11 T cell receptor beta chains below, sequenced in a study of OX40 agonist ivuxolimab in advanced cancers. Libraries were prepared by immunoSEQ multiplex PCR; TCRdb keeps only in-frame clonotypes and omits some of them. The sample yields 60,000 to 70,000 clones, roughly nine tenths seen once. This specimen was CD4+ or CD8+ T cells sorted from blood, taken in a trial of the OX40 agonist ivuxolimab. All receptors derive from an adult with an advanced solid tumor such as melanoma, head and neck, liver or kidney cancer.

The rearrangement joins TRBV5-1 to TRBJ2-5; TRBD2 matches at 10 bases. Germline CDR1 SGHRS, CDR2 YFSETQ. V was clipped by 1 base and J by 3 bases; unmatched bases: 0. The CDR3 covers 14 residues. As DNA, the CDR3 is TGCGCCAGCAGCTTGACTAGCGGGAAAGAGACCCAGTACTTC. Translated, it gives CASSLTSGKETQYF.

V and J are TRBV7-2 and TRBJ1-4, with D uncertain. CDR3 length equals 14 residues. Between the trimmed V and J ends, which lost 2 bases and 4 bases, there was a span of 8 bases. CDR1 is SGHTA, CDR2 FQGNSA, per germline. The CDR3 spells CASSLRANNEKLFF. CDR3 nucleotide sequence: TGTGCCAGCAGCTTAAGGGCCAATAATGAAAAACTGTTTTTT. The full variable domain, completed using reference TRBV7-2 and TRBJ1-4, is GAGVSQSPSNKVTEKGKDVELRCDPISGHTALYWYRQSLGQGLEFLIYFQGNSAPDKSGLPSDRFSAERTGGSVSTLTIQRTQQEDSAVYLCASSLRANNEKLFFGSGTQLSVL.

The chain links TRBV19 to TRBJ2-7, with 8 bases lining up with TRBD1. Germline trimming cut 9 bases from V and 0 bases from J; bases unmatched to any gene: 10. Germline V CDR1 and CDR2: LNHDA, SQIVND (reference sequence). CDR3 length: 15 amino acids. CDR3 DNA: TGTGCCAGCCGGGACAGGTCGGAGGGCTCCTACGAGCAGTACTTC. The encoded protein is CASRDRSEGSYEQYF.

The chain has TRBV7-9 and TRBJ2-5; 9 bases fit TRBD1. The V gene's germline CDR1 is SEHNR and CDR2 FQNEAQ (reference sequence). The V and J ends lost 3 bases and 1 base, in that order; junction bases with no gene match: 3. The CDR3 sequence is 15 residues long. In nucleotides, the CDR3 is TGTGCCAGCAGCTTCGGGACAGGGCTCCAAGAGACCCAGTACTTC. Its protein is CASSFGTGLQETQYF. The whole variable domain, filled in from reference TRBV7-9 and TRBJ2-5, reads DTGVSQNPRHKITKRGQNVTFRCDPISEHNRLYWYRQTLGQGPEFLTYFQNEAQLEKSRLLSDRFSAERPKGSFSTLEIQRTEQGDSAMYLCASSFGTGLQETQYFGPGTRLLVL.

The chain carries TRBV7-8 and TRBJ1-4; the match to TRBD1 covers 10 bases. This CDR3 spans 18 amino acids. Germline V CDR1 and CDR2: SGHVS, FQNEAQ. With V trimmed by 0 bases and J by 1 base, 5 bases remained unmatched. In nucleotides, the CDR3 is TGTGCCAGCAGCTTAGCCTGGACAGGGGGAGGAACTAATGAAAAACTGTTTTTT. It specifies CASSLAWTGGGTNEKLFF.

V is TRBV11-2 and J is TRBJ2-5; D unclear. This CDR3 has 11 residues. V was trimmed by 4 bases and J by 7 bases, leaving 7 bases between them. CDR1 and CDR2 (germline): SGHAT, FQNNGV. This chain's CDR3 is CASSSGVTQYF. CDR3 DNA sequence: TGTGCCAGCAGCTCTGGGGTGACCCAGTACTTC.

This clone has only one observation. The chain employs TRBV4-2 and TRBJ2-5, with 10 positions matching TRBD2. In germline, CDR1 is LGHNA, CDR2 YNFKEQ. The CDR3 runs 17 residues. V was pared by 0 bases and J by 3 bases, with 7 bases of the junction left unmatched. CDR3 in DNA: TGTGCCAGCAGCCAAGAAGTCGGCACTAGCGGGAAAGAGACCCAGTACTTC. Translated, it gives CASSQEVGTSGKETQYF.

This clone was picked up a small number of times. The chain combines TRBV19 with TRBJ2-1; D may match TRBD1 or TRBD2 (5 bases each). The germline V gene has CDR1 LNHDA and CDR2 SQIVND (reference sequence). Trimming removed 6 bases at V and 8 bases at J, with 23 bases between. CDR3 length equals 16 residues. CDR3 protein: CASSAHKGTPVDEQFF. The CDR3 DNA follows: TGTGCCAGTAGCGCCCACAAGGGGACCCCGGTCGATGAGCAGTTCTTC.

As concerns this clone: Germline is not matched at one junction end, which may reflect a read error. J is TRBJ2-2 and V is TRBV11-3; D is unresolved. CDR1 is SGHNT and CDR2 is YENEEA in the germline V gene. The CDR3 is 14 amino acids. DNA of the CDR3: TGTGCCAGCAGCTTACCCGGTAGCACCCGGGAGCTGTTTTTT. It encodes CASSLPGSTRELFF.

The chain links TRBV6-6 to TRBJ2-3, with D hard to call. Germline V lookup: CDR1 MNHNY, CDR2 SVGAGI (reference sequence). The CDR3 consists of 15 residues. The germline V and J ends were trimmed by 0 bases and 1 base, with 8 bases remaining between them. CDR3 in DNA: TGTGCCAGCAGTTACTCCGATCTGCGCACAGATACGCAGTATTTT. It specifies CASSYSDLRTDTQYF.

The chain is built from TRBV10-2 and TRBJ2-5, with D tentatively TRBD2 (6 bases). This CDR3 has 12 residues. From germline, CDR1 is WSHSY and CDR2 SAAADI. Trimming removed 6 bases from V and 5 bases from J, with 10 bases in between. CDR3 bases: TGCGCCAGCAGGTCAAGCGGGGAGACCCAGTACTTC. Encoded protein: CASRSSGETQYF.